The clone carrying this TCR beta chain was picked up many times. Antigen: not known. Germline CDR1 is LGHDT and CDR2 is YNNKEL (reference sequence). Trimming took off 1 base at V and 5 bases at J, with 8 bases between the two ends. The CDR3 is made up of 13 amino acids. The record originates from a study of CD8+CD57+ T cells in acquired aplastic anemia. Study-level information: Sorted CD4+ and CD8+ cells gave a mean 3.2 ug DNA, range 0.2 to 27.4 ug. Broader study findings: Between patients and controls, CD8+ Simpson's diversity did not vary significantly.

The authors sequenced patients whose flow cytometry had shown CD8+CD57+ cell expansion. Every patient had severe acquired aplastic anemia. Genomic DNA served as template for TCR beta VDJ and CDR3 profiling. TCRdb re-called the reads with MiXCR, one entry per CDR3 protein. The sample lists approximately 300,000 distinct CDR3 sequences, approximately 58% occurring once. The source material was sorted CD4+, CD8+, or CD8+CD57+ T cells (not recorded which) from PBMCs. This receptor was taken from a human donor with aplastic anemia. The V gene is TRBV3-1, the J gene TRBJ2-5; D is unresolved. CDR3 sequence reads: CASSQVVGETQYF. CDR3 DNA sequence: TGTGCCAGCAGCCAAGTGGTTGGCGAGACCCAGTACTTC.